This paragraph covers one TCR beta chain sequence. This sample stems from a study of blood T cell repertoires in COVID-19. With 6 bases removed from V and 7 bases from J, the gap between germline ends came to 19 bases. CDR3 length: 15 amino acids. Per germline, CDR1 LNHDA and CDR2 SQIVND (reference sequence). Assay: immunoSEQ multiplex PCR; the TCRdb copy retains only in-frame clones and omits some. This sample has 180,000 or so clones, with 86% found just once. Sequencing used peripheral blood. The chain has TRBV19 and TRBJ2-1, with TRBD2 as a possible D gene (6 bases). This TCR came from a man in his 70s with acute or convalescent COVID-19. CDR3 residues: CASSHIPGELNEQFF. The CDR3 DNA reads as TGTGCCAGTAGCCACATCCCGGGAGAACTGAATGAGCAGTTCTTC. The full variable domain, its missing parts supplied by reference TRBV19 and TRBJ2-1, is DGGITQSPKYLFRKEGQNVTLSCEQNLNHDAMYWYRQDPGQGLRLIYYSQIVNDFQKGDIAEGYSVSREKKESFPLTVTSAQKNPTAFYLCASSHIPGELNEQFFGPGTRLTVL.